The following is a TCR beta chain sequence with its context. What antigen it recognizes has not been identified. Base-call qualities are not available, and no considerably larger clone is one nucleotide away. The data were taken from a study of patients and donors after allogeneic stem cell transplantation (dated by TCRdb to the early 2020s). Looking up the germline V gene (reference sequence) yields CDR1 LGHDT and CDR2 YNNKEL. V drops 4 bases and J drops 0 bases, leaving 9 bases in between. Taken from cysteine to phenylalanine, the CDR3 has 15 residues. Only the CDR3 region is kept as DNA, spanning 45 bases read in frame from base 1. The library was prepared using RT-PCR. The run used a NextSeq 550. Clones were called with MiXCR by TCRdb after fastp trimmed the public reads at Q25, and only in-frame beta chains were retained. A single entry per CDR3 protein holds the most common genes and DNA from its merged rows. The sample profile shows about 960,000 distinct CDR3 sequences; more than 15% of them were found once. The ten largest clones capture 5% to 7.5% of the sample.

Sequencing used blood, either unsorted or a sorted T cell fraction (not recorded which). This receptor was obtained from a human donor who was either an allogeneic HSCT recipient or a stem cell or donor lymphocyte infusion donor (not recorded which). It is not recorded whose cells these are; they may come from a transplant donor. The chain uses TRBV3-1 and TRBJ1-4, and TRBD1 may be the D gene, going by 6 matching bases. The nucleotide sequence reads TGTGCCAGCAGCCGCCGACAGGCAACTAATGAAAAACTGTTTTTT. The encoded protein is CASSRRQATNEKLFF.